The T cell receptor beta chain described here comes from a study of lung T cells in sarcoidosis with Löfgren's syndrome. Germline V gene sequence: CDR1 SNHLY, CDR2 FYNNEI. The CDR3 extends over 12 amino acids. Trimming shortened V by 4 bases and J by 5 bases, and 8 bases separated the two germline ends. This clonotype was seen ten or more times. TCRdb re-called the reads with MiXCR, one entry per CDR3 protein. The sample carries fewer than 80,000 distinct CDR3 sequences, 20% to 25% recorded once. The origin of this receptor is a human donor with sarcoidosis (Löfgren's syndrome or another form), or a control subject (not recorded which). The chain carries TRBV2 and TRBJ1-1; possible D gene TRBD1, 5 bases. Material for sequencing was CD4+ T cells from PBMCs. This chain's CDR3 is CASSGQRTEAFF. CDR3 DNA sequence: TGTGCCAGCAGTGGACAGAGGACTGAAGCTTTCTTT.